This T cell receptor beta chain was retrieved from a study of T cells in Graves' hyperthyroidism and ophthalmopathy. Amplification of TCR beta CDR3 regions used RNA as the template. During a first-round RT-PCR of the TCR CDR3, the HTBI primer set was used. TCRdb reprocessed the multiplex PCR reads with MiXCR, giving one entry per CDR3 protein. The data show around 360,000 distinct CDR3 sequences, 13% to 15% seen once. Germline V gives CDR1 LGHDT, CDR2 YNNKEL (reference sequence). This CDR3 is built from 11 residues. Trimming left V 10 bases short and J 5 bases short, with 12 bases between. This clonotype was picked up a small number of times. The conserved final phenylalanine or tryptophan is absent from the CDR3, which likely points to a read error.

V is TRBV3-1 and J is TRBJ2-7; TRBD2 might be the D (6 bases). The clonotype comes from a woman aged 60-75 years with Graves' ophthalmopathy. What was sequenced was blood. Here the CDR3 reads CAILARNEQYL. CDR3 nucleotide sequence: TGTGCCATACTAGCCCGCAACGAGCAGTACCTC.